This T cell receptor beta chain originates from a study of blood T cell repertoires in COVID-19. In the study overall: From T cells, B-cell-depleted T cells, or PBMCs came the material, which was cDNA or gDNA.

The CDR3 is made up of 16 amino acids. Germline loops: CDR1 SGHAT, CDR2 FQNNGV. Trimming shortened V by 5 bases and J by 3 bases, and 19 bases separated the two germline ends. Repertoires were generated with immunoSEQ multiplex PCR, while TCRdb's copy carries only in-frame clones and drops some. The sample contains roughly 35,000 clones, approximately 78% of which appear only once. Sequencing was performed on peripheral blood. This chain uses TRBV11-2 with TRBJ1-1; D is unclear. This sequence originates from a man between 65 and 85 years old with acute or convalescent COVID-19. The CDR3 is CASSPYTGVADTEAFF. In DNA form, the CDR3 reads TGTGCCAGCAGCCCGTATACCGGGGTGGCGGACACTGAAGCTTTCTTT. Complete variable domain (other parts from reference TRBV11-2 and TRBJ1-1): EAGVAQSPRYKIIEKRQSVAFWCNPISGHATLYWYQQILGQGPKLLIQFQNNGVVDDSQLPKDRFSAERLKGVDSTLKIQPAKLEDSAVYLCASSPYTGVADTEAFFGQGTRLTVV.